This T cell receptor (beta chain) comes out of a study of T cell changes during pregnancy in multiple sclerosis. This table comes from immunoSEQ multiplex PCR, and its TCRdb copy is limited to in-frame clones, with some not included. The sample has around 65,000 clones; roughly 88% are singletons. The sequence derives from a female donor with multiple sclerosis, enrolled in a pregnancy study. Specimen: peripheral blood, collected in the first trimester of pregnancy.

This CDR3 reads CASSLVTGSRNTIYF. CDR3 nucleotides: TGTGCCAGCAGCTTAGTGACTGGGTCACGAAACACCATATATTTT. V gene TRBV7-9 combines with J gene TRBJ1-3; no clear D gene. CDR1 and CDR2 from the germline V gene are SEHNR and FQNEAQ (reference sequence). The CDR3 consists of 15 residues. The germline V and J ends were trimmed by 1 base and 5 bases, with 12 bases remaining between them. Together with reference TRBV7-9 and TRBJ1-3, the CDR3 gives the full variable domain: DTGVSQNPRHKITKRGQNVTFRCDPISEHNRLYWYRQTLGQGPEFLTYFQNEAQLEKSRLLSDRFSAERPKGSFSTLEIQRTEQGDSAMYLCASSLVTGSRNTIYFGEGSWLTVV.